This paragraph covers one T cell receptor beta chain sequence. This sample is part of a study of blood T cell repertoires in COVID-19. Study-wide context: Whether acute or convalescent, the COVID-19 samples came from the United States, Italy and Spain.

V dropped 4 bases and J dropped 2; count of bases not matched to a gene: 11. CDR1 is KGHDR, CDR2 SFDVKD, per germline. CDR3 length: 18 residues. Original processing notes: Estimation of nucleated cell counts relied on the amplification of reference gene primers. Measured with immunoSEQ multiplex PCR; TCRdb has only the in-frame clones, and not every one. That table is the source of V, J and clone size, and D and trimming were worked out from the DNA. The table lists some 350,000 clones, about 93% of them singletons. The TCR comes from a woman aged 18-29 years who had recovered from COVID-19. Material for sequencing was peripheral blood. The chain has TRBV24-1 and TRBJ2-2; 8 bases are shared with TRBD2. CDR3 nucleotide sequence: TGTGCCACCAGTGACCCGCCGCGGGGGGCCTTAAACACCGGGGAGCTGTTTTTT. It is translated as CATSDPPRGALNTGELFF.